The 23 T cell receptor beta chains below come from one sample, sequenced in a study of blood T cell repertoires in COVID-19. Data came from immunoSEQ multiplex PCR; TCRdb stores just in-frame clones and leaves some out. The data show about 300,000 clones, 88% seen once. The sample comprised peripheral blood. These TCRs come from a woman between 25 and 40 years old who had recovered from COVID-19.

The chain couples TRBV5-4 to TRBJ1-4; possible D gene TRBD1, 6 bases. Germline V CDR1 and CDR2: SGHNT, YYREEE (reference sequence). V lost 4 bases and J lost 8, with 12 bases in between. This CDR3 comprises 13 residues. The CDR3 DNA is TGTGCCAGCAGCCGCACAGGGAACGAAAAACTGTTTTTT. This codes for CASSRTGNEKLFF.

V usage is TRBV29-1 and J usage is TRBJ1-2; no firm D call. The CDR3 extends over 13 amino acids. The ends were cut back, 6 bases at V and 5 bases at J, with 16 bases in the middle. Germline CDR1 and CDR2: SQVTM and ANQGSEA. The CDR3 is CSVDRGGGYGYTF. CDR3 coding DNA: TGCAGCGTGGACCGCGGAGGAGGATATGGCTACACCTTC.

The chain is built from TRBV6-2 or TRBV6-3 and TRBJ1-2; 7 bases are shared with TRBD1. The germline V gene encodes CDR1 MNHEY and CDR2 SVGEGT. The CDR3 contains 17 residues. The junction had 16 bases not matched to a gene; V was cut back by 5 bases and J by 4 bases. CDR3 DNA sequence: TGTGCCAGCAGTACAGTCCGGGACAGAACCTCCTCCTATGGCTACACCTTC. Amino acid sequence: CASSTVRDRTSSYGYTF.

The chain is built from TRBV5-1 and TRBJ2-2; 9 bases map to TRBD2. The CDR3 has 15 residues. The junction had 3 bases not matched to a gene; V was cut back by 6 bases and J by 0 bases. Germline V lookup: CDR1 SGHRS, CDR2 YFSETQ. CDR3 DNA sequence: TGCGCCAGCAAGACTAGCGGAGCGAACACCGGGGAGCTGTTTTTT. Its translation: CASKTSGANTGELFF.

J is TRBJ2-1 and V is TRBV4-1; perhaps TRBD2 as D (5 bases). V was trimmed by 2 bases and J by 5 bases, leaving 10 bases between them. Germline V gene data show CDR1 as MGHRA and CDR2 as YSYEKL. The CDR3 spans 14 residues. The CDR3 sequence is CASSQWWGDNEQFF. In DNA, the CDR3 is TGCGCCAGCAGCCAATGGTGGGGAGACAATGAGCAGTTCTTC.

The J gene is TRBJ2-7, the V gene TRBV10-3; tentative D call: TRBD1 (5 bases). Trimming removed 6 bases at V and 6 bases at J, with 18 bases between. Germline CDR1 is ENHRY and CDR2 is SYGVKD. This CDR3 contains 14 residues. CDR3 loop: CAISRVSDPSEQYF. CDR3 DNA: TGTGCCATCAGCAGGGTATCTGACCCCAGCGAGCAGTACTTC.

V gene TRBV5-1 combines with J gene TRBJ2-1; TRBD1 might be the D (5 bases). This CDR3 comprises 15 residues. Deletions cut 4 bases from V and 2 bases from J, with 13 bases between. Germline V lookup: CDR1 SGHRS, CDR2 YFSETQ. CDR3 coding DNA: TGCGCCAGCAGCCCGGACATTACAACCTACAATGAGCAGTTCTTC. Translation gives CASSPDITTYNEQFF.

This clone has just a few counts. The J gene is TRBJ1-3, the V gene TRBV2; D possibly corresponds to TRBD1 (6 bases). This CDR3 region has 15 residues. The V end lost 4 bases, the J end lost 2 bases, and 12 bases lay between the germline ends. Germline loops: CDR1 SNHLY, CDR2 FYNNEI. The DNA of the CDR3 is TGTGCCAGCAGTGCTTATCGACAGGCTGGAAACACCATATATTTT. This codes for CASSAYRQAGNTIYF.

CDR3 amino acids: CASSVASVHQAPLHF. The CDR3, as DNA: TGTGCCAGCAGCGTAGCGTCAGTCCATCAGGCACCCCTCCACTTT. The chain couples TRBV9 to TRBJ1-6; D gene unclear. V gave up 0 bases and J gave up 11 bases, with 15 bases separating them. The CDR3 is made up of 15 amino acids. Germline V lookup: CDR1 SGDLS, CDR2 YYNGEE.

The J gene is TRBJ1-1, the V gene TRBV5-4; D may be TRBD1 (5 bases). This CDR3 has 14 residues. Between the trimmed V and J ends, which lost 1 base and 1 base, there was a span of 8 bases. CDR1 and CDR2 (germline): SGHNT, YYREEE (reference sequence). CDR3 region: CASSLWQGNTEAFF. The CDR3 DNA reads TGTGCCAGCAGCTTGTGGCAGGGGAACACTGAAGCTTTCTTT.

The genes are TRBV18 and TRBJ2-3, with TRBD1 identical over 7 bases. V lost 6 bases, J lost 0 bases, and 12 bases stayed unmatched. The germline V gene has CDR1 KGHSH and CDR2 LQKENI. This CDR3 comprises 17 residues. Written as DNA, the CDR3 is TGTGCCAGCTCGGCCGGGACAGAGATCGCTAGCACAGATACGCAGTATTTT. Protein: CASSAGTEIASTDTQYF.

The rearrangement joins TRBV4-2 to TRBJ1-3; TRBD1 might be the D (6 bases). Trimming cost V 4 bases and J 0 bases, with 16 bases left between them. Germline CDR1 and CDR2: LGHNA and YNFKEQ. CDR3 size: 17 residues. CDR3 nucleotide sequence: TGTGCCAGCAGCCTTACAGGGACCCTTTCCTCTGGAAACACCATATATTTT. It yields the protein CASSLTGTLSSGNTIYF.

This clone was seen just once. The V call is TRBV18, the J call TRBJ1-2; D possibly corresponds to TRBD1 (5 bases). From germline, CDR1 is KGHSH and CDR2 LQKENI. V was shortened by 1 base and J by 3 bases, with 12 bases between the two germline ends. This CDR3 contains 15 residues. CDR3 protein: CASSPLSQGDYGYTF. The CDR3, as DNA: TGTGCCAGCTCACCACTTAGTCAGGGTGACTATGGCTACACCTTC. The full variable domain, in which reference TRBV18 and TRBJ1-2 provide the parts outside the CDR3, is NAGVMQNPRHLVRRRGQEARLRCSPMKGHSHVYWYRQLPEEGLKFMVYLQKENIIDESGMPKERFSAEFPKEGPSILRIQQVVRGDSAAYFCASSPLSQGDYGYTFGSGTRLTVV.

The rearrangement uses TRBV5-8 and TRBJ2-5; unclear D gene. The CDR3 has 14 residues. Between the trimmed V and J ends, which lost 0 bases and 2 bases, there was a span of 8 bases. Germline values: CDR1 SGHTS, CDR2 YDEGEE. Here the CDR3 reads CASSLVSRQETQYF. The CDR3 DNA reads as TGTGCCAGCAGCTTGGTTTCCAGACAAGAGACCCAGTACTTC.

The CDR3 DNA reads as TGTGCCAGCAGCACGACTAGCGGGGGGGCGGGAAATGAGCAGTTCTTC. This codes for CASSTTSGGAGNEQFF. The chain uses TRBV7-2 and TRBJ2-1; TRBD2 matches 14 bases. V trimming: 5 bases; J trimming: 7 bases; junction bases outside the gene matches: 7. The CDR3 has 16 residues. Germline values: CDR1 SGHTA, CDR2 FQGNSA.

This chain links TRBV6-2 or TRBV6-3 with TRBJ1-6, with D unclear. V gave up 2 bases and J gave up 2 bases, with 10 bases separating them. Germline CDR1 and CDR2: MNHEY and SVGEGT. CDR3 size: 16 residues. This chain's CDR3 is CASSYGQATYNSPLHF. Written as DNA, the CDR3 is TGTGCCAGCAGTTACGGCCAGGCGACCTATAATTCACCCCTCCACTTT.

J is TRBJ1-6 and V is TRBV30; 9 bases are shared with TRBD1. The germline V gene encodes CDR1 GTSNPN and CDR2 SVGIG (reference sequence). Trimming cost V 7 bases and J 6 bases; bases outside gene matches: 4. This CDR3 contains 13 residues. CDR3 amino acids: CALQGALNSPLHF. CDR3 DNA sequence: TGTGCCTTACAGGGGGCTCTTAATTCACCCCTCCACTTT.

The chain combines TRBV9 with TRBJ2-5; possibly TRBD2 for D (6 bases). The V end was cut by 4 bases, the J end by 4 bases, with 14 bases between. The CDR3 is 14 residues long. Germline V gene lookup returns CDR1 SGDLS and CDR2 YYNGEE. The CDR3 is CASSFGVGGETQYF. The CDR3 region has the DNA TGTGCCAGCAGCTTCGGGGTGGGGGGAGAGACCCAGTACTTC.

The genes are TRBV11-2 and TRBJ2-7, with D possibly matching TRBD2 (6 bases). Per germline, CDR1 SGHAT and CDR2 FQNNGV. The CDR3 totals 15 residues. Trimming shortened V by 5 bases and J by 2 bases, and 16 bases separated the two germline ends. CDR3 protein: CASSPSGLRTYEQYF. The CDR3 bases are TGTGCCAGCAGCCCGTCGGGACTGAGAACCTACGAGCAGTACTTC.

The V call is TRBV2, the J call TRBJ1-5; possible D gene TRBD1, 6 bases. CDR3 size: 14 residues. Germline loops: CDR1 SNHLY, CDR2 FYNNEI. V was clipped by 9 bases and J by 2 bases, with 14 bases between them. CDR3 coding DNA: TGTGCCAGTTCCACAGGGTGGGGCAATCAGCCCCAGCATTTT. Its translation: CASSTGWGNQPQHF.

This clone appeared once. The chain employs TRBV6-2 or TRBV6-3 and TRBJ1-2, with a possible D match to TRBD1 (5 bases). The V end was cut by 5 bases, the J end by 2 bases, with 9 bases between. CDR1 is MNHEY and CDR2 is SVGEGT in the germline V gene. This CDR3 is 13 amino acids long. Here the CDR3 DNA reads TGTGCCAGCAGTCTCAGGGAAAACTATGGCTACACCTTC. Translation gives CASSLRENYGYTF.

The rearrangement joins TRBV5-1 to TRBJ1-2; the D gene is possibly TRBD1 (6 bases). The CDR3 totals 13 residues. Trimming took 1 base from V and 7 from J, leaving 11 bases between them. CDR1 and CDR2 from the germline V gene are SGHRS and YFSETQ. The DNA of the CDR3 is TGCGCCAGCAGCTTGTGGGGGCTGAGTGGCTACACCTTC. It translates to CASSLWGLSGYTF.

About this clone: At one boundary the junction diverges from the germline segment, which might be a read error. The genes are TRBV2 and TRBJ2-5; TRBD1 matches at 8 bases. Germline CDR1 and CDR2: SNHLY and FYNNEI. The CDR3 extends over 12 amino acids. In DNA, the CDR3 is TGTGCCAGCTCAGGACAGGGAGAGCCCCAGTACTTC. Translation gives CASSGQGEPQYF.